These 24 T cell receptor beta chains came from one sample sequenced in a study of cytomegalovirus exposure and HLA in healthy donors (dated by TCRdb to 2017 to 2019). Libraries were made using the immunoSEQ multiplex PCR assay. A mixture of 60 forward primers for TCR Vbeta segments and 13 reverse primers for TCR Jbeta segments was used in the multiplex PCR. The table was pulled from immuneACCESS by TCRdb, which kept in-frame rearrangements only. Such tables lose some clones; where checked, under half of the loss comes from unresolved V genes, and the rest has no known cause. The sample contains about 250,000 clones, approximately 81% of them found a single time. In total, the top ten clones hold 0.2% to 0.25% of the sample. The sequenced sample was PBMCs. Receptor source: a girl aged 2 to 10 in good health and CMV-seronegative.

V usage is TRBV5-1 and J usage is TRBJ2-5; 12 bases are a match to TRBD2. This CDR3 is built from 15 residues. V was clipped by 4 bases and J by 5 bases; unmatched bases: 6. The germline V gene has CDR1 SGHRS and CDR2 YFSETQ. CDR3 sequence (DNA): TGCGCCAGCAGCGAAGGACTAGCGGGAAGGGAGACCCAGTACTTC. The encoded protein is CASSEGLAGRETQYF.

The chain carries TRBV10-2 and TRBJ2-2; TRBD2 matches at 10 bases. Unmatched junction bases numbered 7, after V lost 2 bases and J lost 7 bases. The CDR3 is made up of 16 amino acids. Germline V gives CDR1 WSHSY, CDR2 SAAADI. The CDR3 sequence is CASSEPSGGRGGELFF. The CDR3 DNA sequence: TGCGCCAGCAGTGAGCCTAGCGGGGGCAGAGGCGGGGAGCTGTTTTTT.

The chain combines TRBV6-4 with TRBJ2-2; perhaps TRBD1 as D (5 bases). The germline CDR1 and CDR2 sequences are MRHNA and SNTAGT. This CDR3 spans 12 amino acids. V was cut by 5 bases and J by 6 bases, with 7 bases left in between. The CDR3 protein is CASSKGSGELFF. The CDR3 DNA reads as TGTGCCAGCAGTAAGGGGTCCGGGGAGCTGTTTTTT.

The gene calls are TRBV19 and TRBJ2-1; 10 bases fit TRBD2. V was clipped by 6 bases and J by 7 bases; unmatched bases: 6. CDR3 length equals 14 residues. The germline gives CDR1 LNHDA, CDR2 SQIVND (reference sequence). The CDR3 sequence: CASRSGRAMNEQFF. CDR3 bases: TGTGCCAGTAGGAGCGGGAGGGCCATGAATGAGCAGTTCTTC.

This sequence joins TRBV11-2 and TRBJ1-2, with a weak D call TRBD1 (5 bases). Per the germline V gene, CDR1 is SGHAT and CDR2 is FQNNGV. The CDR3 length is 13 residues. V dropped 5 bases and J dropped 3 bases, with 10 bases sitting between them. The CDR3 region has the DNA TGTGCCAGCAGCCCAACAGGAGACTATGGCTACACCTTC. This gives the protein CASSPTGDYGYTF.

The V call is TRBV20-1, the J call TRBJ2-1; D is uncertain. CDR3 length equals 10 residues. V dropped 2 bases and J dropped 11 bases, with 7 bases sitting between them. Germline CDR1 is DFQATT and CDR2 is SNEGSKA (reference sequence). CDR3 coding DNA: TGCAGTGCTAGATCTCCCCAGCAGTTCTTC. Translating gives CSARSPQQFF.

This rearrangement joins TRBV10-1 to TRBJ1-1, with a tentative D call TRBD1 (5 bases). The germline V gene encodes CDR1 WNHNN and CDR2 SYGVQD (reference sequence). CDR3 length: 14 amino acids. V lost 7 bases, J lost 7 bases, and 19 bases lay in between. The CDR3 loop reads CASTIQRGGSEAFF. The CDR3 DNA sequence: TGCGCCAGCACTATACAGCGGGGGGGGAGTGAAGCTTTCTTT.

J is TRBJ1-3 and V is TRBV29-1; unclear D gene. Germline V gene sequence: CDR1 SQVTM, CDR2 ANQGSEA. Deletions cut 5 bases from V and 8 bases from J, with 10 bases between. The CDR3 runs 11 residues. CDR3 protein: CSVFSADTIYF. The CDR3 DNA reads TGCAGCGTTTTTTCTGCGGACACCATATATTTT.

The V call is TRBV7-9, the J call TRBJ2-7, with D hard to call. The V and J ends lost 4 bases and 4 bases respectively, with 8 bases between them. Germline V gene lookup returns CDR1 SEHNR and CDR2 FQNEAQ (reference sequence). The CDR3 has 12 amino acids. CDR3 sequence (DNA): TGTGCCAGCAGCTCCCAGGTTTACGAGCAGTACTTC. Protein sequence: CASSSQVYEQYF.

The chain recombines TRBV7-6 with TRBJ1-2; the D is unclear. V was cut by 3 bases and J by 1 base, with 15 bases left in between. The CDR3 is 16 amino acids. CDR1 and CDR2 from the germline V gene are SGHVS and FNYEAQ. CDR3 sequence (DNA): TGTGCCAGCAGCTTGGGCCGTAGGCAGAGTAACTATGGCTACACCTTC. It specifies CASSLGRRQSNYGYTF. The full variable domain, in which reference TRBV7-6 and TRBJ1-2 provide the parts outside the CDR3, is GAGVSQSPRYKVTKRGQDVALRCDPISGHVSLYWYRQALGQGPEFLTYFNYEAQQDKSGLPNDRFSAERPEGSISTLTIQRTEQRDSAMYRCASSLGRRQSNYGYTFGSGTRLTVV.

The V and J genes are TRBV27 and TRBJ1-1; D may be TRBD1 (6 bases). Germline CDR1 is MNHEY and CDR2 is SMNVEV (reference sequence). This CDR3 region has 13 residues. V was clipped by 10 bases and J by 1 base, with 13 bases between them. CDR3 protein: CATRQAPNTEAFF. The CDR3, as DNA: TGTGCCACCAGACAGGCCCCGAACACTGAAGCTTTCTTT.

The chain links TRBV5-1 to TRBJ2-3; 8 nucleotides line up with TRBD1. V shed 2 bases and J 0 bases; nucleotides not matched to a gene: 8. CDR1 and CDR2 (germline): SGHRS, YFSETQ. There are 17 residues in the CDR3. CDR3 loop: CASSLGQGRTSTDTQYF. CDR3 DNA sequence: TGCGCCAGCAGCTTAGGACAGGGCCGGACTAGCACAGATACGCAGTATTTT.

This chain joins TRBV5-1 and TRBJ1-1; D not certain. This CDR3 is built from 11 residues. The germline V gene has CDR1 SGHRS and CDR2 YFSETQ. Trimming pared 0 bases from V and 7 bases from J, leaving 4 bases between. CDR3 DNA sequence: TGCGCCAGCAGCTTGGACAGTGAAGCTTTCTTT. Translating gives CASSLDSEAFF.

The CDR3 loop reads CASSLLMTGGRTDTQYF. Here the CDR3 DNA reads TGTGCCAGCAGTTTATTGATGACGGGGGGCCGCACAGATACGCAGTATTTT. The rearrangement uses TRBV27 and TRBJ2-3; D possibly corresponds to TRBD2 (7 bases). The germline V gene encodes CDR1 MNHEY and CDR2 SMNVEV (reference sequence). The CDR3 loop spans 17 amino acids. Trimming took off 1 base at V and 1 base at J, with 15 bases between the two ends.

As concerns this clone: This CDR3 is also generated by other DNA sequences in the sample. V usage is TRBV5-1 and J usage is TRBJ1-1, with D possibly TRBD1 on 6 matching bases. V shed 0 bases and J shed 2 bases, with 8 bases lying between them. The CDR3 is 14 amino acids. The V gene's germline CDR1 is SGHRS and CDR2 YFSETQ. The CDR3 DNA is TGCGCCAGCAGCTTGGGGACAGCAAACACTGAAGCTTTCTTT. As protein: CASSLGTANTEAFF.

The sample holds a few counts of this clone. The rearrangement joins TRBV9 to TRBJ1-3; no reliable D call. Trimming shortened V by 4 bases and J by 4 bases, and 18 bases separated the two germline ends. The germline V gene encodes CDR1 SGDLS and CDR2 YYNGEE. The CDR3 has 16 amino acids. CDR3 sequence: CASSRLRSGMGNTIYF. CDR3 in DNA: TGTGCCAGCAGCCGCTTGCGGTCGGGGATGGGAAACACCATATATTTT.

The CDR3 DNA sequence: TGTGCCAGCAGCAGGGGGCTTGAGCAGTACTTC. It encodes CASSRGLEQYF. The chain has TRBV2 and TRBJ2-7, with 8 bases that match TRBD1. This CDR3 spans 11 amino acids. V was clipped by 6 bases and J by 7 bases; unmatched bases: 2. Looked up from germline, CDR1 is SNHLY and CDR2 is FYNNEI.

This chain links TRBV13 with TRBJ2-1; D may be TRBD1 (5 bases). In germline, CDR1 is PRHDT, CDR2 FYEKMQ (reference sequence). Trimming left V 4 bases short and J 0 bases short, with 10 bases between. CDR3 length equals 15 residues. CDR3 DNA: TGTGCCAGCAGCTCCAGGGTGATCTCCTACAATGAGCAGTTCTTC. This codes for CASSSRVISYNEQFF.

The chain carries TRBV7-9 and TRBJ1-3; D not certain. Germline CDR1 SEHNR, CDR2 FQNEAQ (reference sequence). Trimming cost V 5 bases and J 3 bases, with 14 bases left between them. The CDR3 is 15 amino acids. CDR3 region: CASSPIGLFGNTIYF. The CDR3 region has the DNA TGTGCCAGCAGCCCAATCGGACTGTTTGGAAACACCATATATTTT.

The CDR3: CASSQVRGSGGDNEQFF. For the CDR3, the DNA is TGTGCCAGCAGCCAAGTACGAGGTAGCGGGGGGGACAATGAGCAGTTCTTC. The chain combines TRBV4-2 with TRBJ2-1; 11 positions agree with TRBD2. The CDR3 is made up of 17 amino acids. The germline V gene encodes CDR1 LGHNA and CDR2 YNFKEQ. Losses at the gene ends were 1 base for V and 5 bases for J; bases not matched to a gene: 7.

Here the CDR3 DNA reads TGTGCCAGCAGTGAGTCCTGGACTAGCGGAGGTAGCACAGATACGCAGTATTTT. Translation: CASSESWTSGGSTDTQYF. The J gene is TRBJ2-3, the V gene TRBV6-4, with 10 bases that match TRBD2. The germline V gene encodes CDR1 MRHNA and CDR2 SNTAGT. The CDR3 loop spans 18 amino acids. Losses at the gene ends were 3 bases for V and 0 bases for J; bases not matched to a gene: 9.

This clone was observed a handful of times. The gene calls are TRBV4-1 and TRBJ1-5, with 7 bases lining up with TRBD1. The J segment lost 3 bases and the V segment lost 4 bases, leaving 6 bases of the junction unmatched. Germline lookup yields CDR1 MGHRA and CDR2 YSYEKL. This CDR3 has 15 amino acids. The CDR3, as DNA: TGCGCCAGCAGCCCAGAACAGGGGACCAATCAGCCCCAGCATTTT. It translates to CASSPEQGTNQPQHF.

The gene calls are TRBV5-1 and TRBJ2-7; TRBD2 agrees at 7 bases. V was pared by 6 bases and J by 0 bases, with 9 bases of the junction left unmatched. Per germline, CDR1 SGHRS and CDR2 YFSETQ. The CDR3 extends over 15 amino acids. The CDR3 loop is CASKVVGGSSYEQYF. The CDR3 DNA follows: TGCGCCAGCAAGGTCGTGGGAGGGTCCTCCTACGAGCAGTACTTC. The full variable domain, rest sourced from reference TRBV5-1 and TRBJ2-7, is KAGVTQTPRYLIKTRGQQVTLSCSPISGHRSVSWYQQTPGQGLQFLFEYFSETQRNKGNFPGRFSGRQFSNSRSEMNVSTLELGDSALYLCASKVVGGSSYEQYFGPGTRLTVT.

This chain links TRBV5-6 with TRBJ2-1, with D possibly TRBD2 on 6 matching bases. Trimming cost V 4 bases and J 0 bases, with 14 bases left between them. CDR3 length: 16 amino acids. CDR1 and CDR2 from the germline V gene are SGHDT and YYEEEE. CDR3 amino acids: CASSPAGGSSYNEQFF. The CDR3 DNA follows: TGTGCCAGCAGCCCGGCAGGAGGGAGCTCCTACAATGAGCAGTTCTTC.